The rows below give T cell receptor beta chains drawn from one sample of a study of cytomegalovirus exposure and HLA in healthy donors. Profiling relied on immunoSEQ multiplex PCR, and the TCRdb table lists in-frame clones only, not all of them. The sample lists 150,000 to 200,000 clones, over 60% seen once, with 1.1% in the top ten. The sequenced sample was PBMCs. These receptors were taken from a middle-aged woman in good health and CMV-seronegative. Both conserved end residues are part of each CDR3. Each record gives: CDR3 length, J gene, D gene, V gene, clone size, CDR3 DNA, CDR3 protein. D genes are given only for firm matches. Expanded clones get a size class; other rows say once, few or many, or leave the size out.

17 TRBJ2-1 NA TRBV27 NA TGTGCCAGCAGTTTCCCCCCATGGGCAGGGGAGGGCAATGAGCAGTTCTTC CASSFPPWAGEGNEQFF
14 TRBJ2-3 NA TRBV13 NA TGTGCCAGCAGCTCCGACAGGAGCACAGATACGCAGTATTTT CASSSDRSTDTQYF
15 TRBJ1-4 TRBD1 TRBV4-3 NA TGCGCCAGCAGCCAAGAGTGGACAGGGGGTGAAAAACTGTTTTTT CASSQEWTGGEKLFF
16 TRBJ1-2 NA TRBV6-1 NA TGTGCCAGCAGTGCTCACTCCCCAAGAGGAAACTATGGCTACACCTTC CASSAHSPRGNYGYTF
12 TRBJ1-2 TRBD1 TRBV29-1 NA TGCAGCGTTCGGACAGGGCGGGATGGCTACACCTTC CSVRTGRDGYTF
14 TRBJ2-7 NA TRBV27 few TGTGCCAGCAGTTTCCAGGGGACCTCCTACGAGCAGTACTTC CASSFQGTSYEQYF
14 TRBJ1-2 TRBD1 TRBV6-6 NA TGTGCCAGCAGTCCGGGACAGGGGATCTATGGCTACACCTTC CASSPGQGIYGYTF
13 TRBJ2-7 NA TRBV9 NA TGTGCCAGCAGCGGCCCGGGGGAATACGAGCAGTACTTC CASSGPGEYEQYF
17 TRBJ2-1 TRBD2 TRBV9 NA TGTGCCAGCAGCGTAGACTTGGGACTAGCGGGAGAGGGTGAGCAGTTCTTC CASSVDLGLAGEGEQFF
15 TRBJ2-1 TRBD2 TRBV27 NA TGTGCCAGCAGTTGGGGACTAGCGTTCCACAATGAGCAGTTCTTC CASSWGLAFHNEQFF
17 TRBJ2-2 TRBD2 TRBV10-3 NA TGTGCCATCAGTGAGTCCTCTAGCGGGACAAACACCGGGGAGCTGTTTTTT CAISESSSGTNTGELFF
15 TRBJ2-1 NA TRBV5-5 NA TGTGCCAGCAGCTTGCGGGACTTCAACTACAATGAGCAGTTCTTC CASSLRDFNYNEQFF
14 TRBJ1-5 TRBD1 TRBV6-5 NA TGTGCCAGCAGACGCCGGGACAGTAATCAGCCCCAGCATTTT CASRRRDSNQPQHF
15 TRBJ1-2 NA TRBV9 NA TGTGCCAGCAGCTTGGGTGGGAACAGGGTAGGGGGCTACACCTTC CASSLGGNRVGGYTF
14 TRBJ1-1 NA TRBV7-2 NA TGTGCCAGCAGCCCCAGGAACCTGAACACTGAAGCTTTCTTT CASSPRNLNTEAFF
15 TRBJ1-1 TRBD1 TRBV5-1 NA TGCGCCAGCAGCTTGGTGAGACAGGGGAACACTGAAGCTTTCTTT CASSLVRQGNTEAFF